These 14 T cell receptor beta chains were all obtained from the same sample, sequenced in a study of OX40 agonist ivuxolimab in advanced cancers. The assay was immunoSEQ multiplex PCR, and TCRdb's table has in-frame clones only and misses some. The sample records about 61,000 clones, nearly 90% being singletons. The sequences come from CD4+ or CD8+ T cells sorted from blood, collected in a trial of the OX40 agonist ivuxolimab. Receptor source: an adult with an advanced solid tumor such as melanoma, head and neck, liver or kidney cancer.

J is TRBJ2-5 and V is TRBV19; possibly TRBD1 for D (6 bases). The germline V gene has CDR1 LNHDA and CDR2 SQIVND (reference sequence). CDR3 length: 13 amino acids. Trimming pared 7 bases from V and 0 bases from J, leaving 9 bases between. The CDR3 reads CASKGQYQETQYF. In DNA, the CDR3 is TGTGCCAGTAAAGGACAGTACCAAGAGACCCAGTACTTC. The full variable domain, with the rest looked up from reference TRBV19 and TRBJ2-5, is DGGITQSPKYLFRKEGQNVTLSCEQNLNHDAMYWYRQDPGQGLRLIYYSQIVNDFQKGDIAEGYSVSREKKESFPLTVTSAQKNPTAFYLCASKGQYQETQYFGPGTRLLVL.

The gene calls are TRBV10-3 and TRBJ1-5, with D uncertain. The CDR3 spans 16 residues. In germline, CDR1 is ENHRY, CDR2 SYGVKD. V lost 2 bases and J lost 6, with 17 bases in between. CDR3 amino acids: CAISEPPGPPTQPQHF. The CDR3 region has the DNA TGTGCCATCAGTGAGCCCCCTGGACCCCCAACTCAGCCCCAGCATTTT.

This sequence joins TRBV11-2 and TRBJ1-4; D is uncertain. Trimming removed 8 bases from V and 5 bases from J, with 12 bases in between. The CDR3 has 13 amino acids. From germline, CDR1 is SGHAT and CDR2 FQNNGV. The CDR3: CASAPKGNEKLFF. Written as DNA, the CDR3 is TGTGCCAGCGCACCTAAGGGAAATGAAAAACTGTTTTTT.

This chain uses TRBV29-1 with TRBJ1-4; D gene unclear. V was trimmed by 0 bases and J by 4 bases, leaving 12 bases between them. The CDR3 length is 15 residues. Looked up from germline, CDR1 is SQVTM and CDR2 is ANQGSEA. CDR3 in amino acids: CSVEDSTTGNEKLFF. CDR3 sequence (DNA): TGCAGCGTTGAAGATTCCACGACCGGTAATGAAAAACTGTTTTTT. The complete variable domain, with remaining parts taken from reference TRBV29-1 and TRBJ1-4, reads SAVISQKPSRDICQRGTSLTIQCQVDSQVTMMFWYRQQPGQSLTLIATANQGSEATYESGFVIDKFPISRPNLTFSTLTVSNMSPEDSSIYLCSVEDSTTGNEKLFFGSGTQLSVL.

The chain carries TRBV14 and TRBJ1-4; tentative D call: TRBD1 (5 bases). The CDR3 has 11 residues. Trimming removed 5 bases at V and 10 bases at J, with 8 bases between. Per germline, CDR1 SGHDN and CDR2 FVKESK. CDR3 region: CASSSGGKLFF. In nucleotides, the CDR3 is TGTGCCAGCAGCTCGGGGGGAAAACTGTTTTTT.

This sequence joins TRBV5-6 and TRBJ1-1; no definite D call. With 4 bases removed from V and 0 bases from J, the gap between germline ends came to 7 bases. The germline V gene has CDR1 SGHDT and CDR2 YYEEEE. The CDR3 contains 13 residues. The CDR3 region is CASSRPVNTEAFF. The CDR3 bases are TGTGCCAGCAGCCGGCCCGTGAACACTGAAGCTTTCTTT.

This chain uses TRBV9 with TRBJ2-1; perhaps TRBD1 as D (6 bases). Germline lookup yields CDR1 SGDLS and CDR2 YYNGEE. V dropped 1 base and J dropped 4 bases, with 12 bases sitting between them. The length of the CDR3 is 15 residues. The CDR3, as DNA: TGTGCCAGCAGCGTAAACGGACAGCCTTACAATGAGCAGTTCTTC. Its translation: CASSVNGQPYNEQFF.

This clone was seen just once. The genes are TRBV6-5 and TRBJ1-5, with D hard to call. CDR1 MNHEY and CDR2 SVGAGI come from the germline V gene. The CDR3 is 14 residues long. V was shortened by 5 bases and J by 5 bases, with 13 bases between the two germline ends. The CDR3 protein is CASSESGGYQPQHF. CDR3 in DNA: TGTGCCAGCAGTGAATCCGGAGGATATCAGCCCCAGCATTTT.

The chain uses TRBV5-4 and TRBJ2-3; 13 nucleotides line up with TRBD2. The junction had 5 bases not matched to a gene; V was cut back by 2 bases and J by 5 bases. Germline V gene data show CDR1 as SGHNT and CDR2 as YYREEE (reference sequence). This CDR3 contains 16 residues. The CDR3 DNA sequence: TGTGCCAGCAGCTTACTAGCGGGGGGGAATATAGATACGCAGTATTTT. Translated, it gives CASSLLAGGNIDTQYF.

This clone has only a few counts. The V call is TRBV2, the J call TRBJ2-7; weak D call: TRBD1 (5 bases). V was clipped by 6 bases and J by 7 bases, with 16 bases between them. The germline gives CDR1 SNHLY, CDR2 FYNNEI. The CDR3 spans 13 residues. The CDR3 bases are TGTGCCAGCAGGGCCGACTTAGGGGTTGAGCAGTACTTC. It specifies CASRADLGVEQYF.

DNA of the CDR3: TGTGCCAGCTCACCCCAGGAGGCCCCCACAGATACGCAGTATTTT. This codes for CASSPQEAPTDTQYF. The chain couples TRBV18 to TRBJ2-3, with D maybe TRBD2 (5 bases). V dropped 3 bases and J dropped 2 bases, with 12 bases sitting between them. Per the germline V gene, CDR1 is KGHSH and CDR2 is LQKENI. The CDR3 loop spans 15 amino acids.

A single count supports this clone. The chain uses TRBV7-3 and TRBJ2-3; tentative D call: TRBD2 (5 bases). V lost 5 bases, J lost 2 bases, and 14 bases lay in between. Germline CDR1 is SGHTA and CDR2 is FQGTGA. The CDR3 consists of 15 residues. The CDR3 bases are TGTGCCAGCAGCCCAAGGACGGGAAACACAGATACGCAGTATTTT. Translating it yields CASSPRTGNTDTQYF.

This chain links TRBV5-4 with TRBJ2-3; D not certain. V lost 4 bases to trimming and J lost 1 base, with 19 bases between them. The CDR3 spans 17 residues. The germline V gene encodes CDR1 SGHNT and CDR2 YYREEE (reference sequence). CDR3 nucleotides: TGTGCCAGCAGCGACTTCCTTCGGCGCAGCGGCACAGATACGCAGTATTTT. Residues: CASSDFLRRSGTDTQYF. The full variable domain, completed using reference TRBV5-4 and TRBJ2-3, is ETGVTQSPTHLIKTRGQQVTLRCSSQSGHNTVSWYQQALGQGPQFIFQYYREEENGRGNFPPRFSGLQFPNYSSELNVNALELDDSALYLCASSDFLRRSGTDTQYFGPGTRLTVL.

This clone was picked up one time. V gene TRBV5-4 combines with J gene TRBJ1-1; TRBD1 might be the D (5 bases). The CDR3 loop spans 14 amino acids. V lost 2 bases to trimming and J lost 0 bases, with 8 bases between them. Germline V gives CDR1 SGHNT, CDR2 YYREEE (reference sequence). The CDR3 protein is CASSFGGLNTEAFF. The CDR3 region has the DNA TGTGCCAGCAGCTTTGGGGGACTGAACACTGAAGCTTTCTTT.